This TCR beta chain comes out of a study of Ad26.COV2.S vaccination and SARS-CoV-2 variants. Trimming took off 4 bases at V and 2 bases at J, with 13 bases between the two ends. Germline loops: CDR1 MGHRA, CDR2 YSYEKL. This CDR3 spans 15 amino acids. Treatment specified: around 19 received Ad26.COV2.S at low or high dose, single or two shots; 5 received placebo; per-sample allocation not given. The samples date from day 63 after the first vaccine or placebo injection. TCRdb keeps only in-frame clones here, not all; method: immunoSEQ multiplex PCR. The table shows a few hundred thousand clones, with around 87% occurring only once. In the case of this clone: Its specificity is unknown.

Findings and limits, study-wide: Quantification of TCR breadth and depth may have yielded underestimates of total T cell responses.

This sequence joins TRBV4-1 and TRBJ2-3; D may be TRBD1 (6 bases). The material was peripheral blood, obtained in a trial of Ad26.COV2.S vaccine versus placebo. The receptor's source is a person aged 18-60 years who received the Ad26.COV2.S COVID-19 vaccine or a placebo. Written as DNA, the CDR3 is TGCGCCAGCAGCCGCGGTGAGGGGGTCACAGATACGCAGTATTTT. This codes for CASSRGEGVTDTQYF.